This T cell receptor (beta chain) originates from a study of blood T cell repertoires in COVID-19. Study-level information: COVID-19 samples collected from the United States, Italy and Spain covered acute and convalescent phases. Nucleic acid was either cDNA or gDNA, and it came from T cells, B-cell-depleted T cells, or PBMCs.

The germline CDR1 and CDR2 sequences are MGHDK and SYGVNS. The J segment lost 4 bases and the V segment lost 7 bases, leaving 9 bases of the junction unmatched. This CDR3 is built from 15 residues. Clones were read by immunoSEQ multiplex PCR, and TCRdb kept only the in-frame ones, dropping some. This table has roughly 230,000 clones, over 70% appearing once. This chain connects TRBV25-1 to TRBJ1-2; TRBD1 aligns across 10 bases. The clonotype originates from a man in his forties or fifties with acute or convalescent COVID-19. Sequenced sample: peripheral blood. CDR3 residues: CASNPSTGGSYGYTF. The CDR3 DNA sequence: TGTGCCAGCAACCCATCGACAGGGGGCTCCTATGGCTACACCTTC.